A single sample is the source of the 4 T cell receptor beta chains below, sequenced in a study of prognosis after radiotherapy for stage I lung cancer. CDR3 of TCR beta was amplified from genomic DNA via a two-round multiplex PCR. Gene-specific primers for each TRBV and TRBJ gene drove first-round PCR. TCRdb ran MiXCR on the multiplex PCR reads and lists one entry per CDR3 protein. The sample lists about 13,000 distinct CDR3 sequences; about 40% were seen once. Source: PBMCs, taken before or after stereotactic body radiation therapy (not recorded which). The receptors were gathered from a donor aged 50 or older with non-small cell lung cancer.

Only a few counts were recorded for this clonotype. This may arise from a read error, as a much more abundant clone is one base away. V gene TRBV11-2 combines with J gene TRBJ2-7; D remains unclear. V lost 5 bases and J lost 2, with 16 bases in between. CDR3 size: 15 residues. Per the germline V gene, CDR1 is SGHAT and CDR2 is FQNNGV. DNA of the CDR3: TGTGCCAGCAGCCCCTTTGTTAAGTCAGCCTACGAGCAGTACTTC. It encodes CASSPFVKSAYEQYF.

V and J are TRBV5-1 and TRBJ1-2; possibly TRBD1 for D (5 bases). Germline-derived CDR1 and CDR2 are SGHRS and YFSETQ. This CDR3 is 15 amino acids long. The V gene lost 0 bases and the J gene lost 6 bases, with 15 bases spanning the gap. CDR3 DNA: TGCGCCAGCAGCTTGGTCACAGGCCGGGGAGATGGCTACACCTTC. Amino acid sequence: CASSLVTGRGDGYTF.

This clonotype was seen repeatedly, ten times or more. This rearrangement joins TRBV2 to TRBJ1-1, with D possibly matching TRBD1 (6 bases). The CDR3 length is 11 residues. Trimming cost V 0 bases and J 13 bases, with 9 bases left between them. CDR1 is SNHLY and CDR2 is FYNNEI in the germline V gene. CDR3 amino acids: CASSEAGAGFF. The CDR3 DNA is TGTGCCAGCAGTGAAGCGGGGGCCGGTTTCTTT.

This clonotype was recorded many times. This chain uses TRBV19 with TRBJ2-7; 7 bases map to TRBD1. V shed 5 bases, J shed 2 bases, and the junction held 12 bases outside the gene matches. CDR1 is LNHDA and CDR2 is SQIVND in the germline V gene (reference sequence). This CDR3 region has 16 residues. In nucleotides, the CDR3 is TGTGCCAGTAGTCCCAGACAGGGAGCCTTTCCCTACGAGCAGTACTTC. It translates to CASSPRQGAFPYEQYF.